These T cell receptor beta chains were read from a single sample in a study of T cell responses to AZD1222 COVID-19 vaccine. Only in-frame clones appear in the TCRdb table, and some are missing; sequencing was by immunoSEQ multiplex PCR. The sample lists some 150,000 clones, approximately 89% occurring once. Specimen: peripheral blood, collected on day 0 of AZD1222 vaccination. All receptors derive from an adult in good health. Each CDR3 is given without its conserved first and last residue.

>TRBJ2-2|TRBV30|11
AWSGRRNGELF
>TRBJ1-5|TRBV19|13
ASRPDRGRNQPQH
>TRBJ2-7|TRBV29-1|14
SVEEWEGPSSYEQY
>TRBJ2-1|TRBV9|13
ASSVVAGGYNEQF
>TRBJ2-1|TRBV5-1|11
ATGLAGPNEQF
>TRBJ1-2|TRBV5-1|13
ASSLPGQINYGYT
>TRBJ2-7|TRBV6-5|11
ASSGAKAYEQY
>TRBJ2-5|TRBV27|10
ASRGPQETQY
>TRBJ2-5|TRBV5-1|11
ASSKDVQETQY
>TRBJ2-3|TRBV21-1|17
ASSAEGHLGQFTSDTQY
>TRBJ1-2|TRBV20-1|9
SAGTNAGYT
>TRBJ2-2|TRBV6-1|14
ASSEARWSNTGELF
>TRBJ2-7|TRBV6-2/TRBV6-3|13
ASSYELAGFYEQY
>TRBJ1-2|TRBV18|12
ASSHGRSQGGYT
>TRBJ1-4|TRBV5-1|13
ASSYGQGVGEKLF
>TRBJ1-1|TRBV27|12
ASSRRDRGAAAF
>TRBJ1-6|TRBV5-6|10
ASSLFGTGYH
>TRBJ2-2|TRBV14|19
ASSQERVGQVGPTNTGELF
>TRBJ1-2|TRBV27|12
ASSVQGANYGYT
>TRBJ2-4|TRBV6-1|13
ASSDVGEAKNIQY
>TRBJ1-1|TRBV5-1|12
ASSSQGAGTEAF
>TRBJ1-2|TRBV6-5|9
ASSPWGGYT
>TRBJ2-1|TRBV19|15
ASSIGTLGGAYNEQF
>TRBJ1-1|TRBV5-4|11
ASSPGTGNEAF